This TCR beta chain was captured in a study of cytomegalovirus exposure and HLA in healthy donors. V was clipped by 1 base and J by 2 bases, with 7 bases between them. Germline V gene lookup returns CDR1 MNHEY and CDR2 SVGAGI. The CDR3 runs 14 residues. Both 60 Vbeta primers and 13 Jbeta primers went into the PCR. Profiled with immunoSEQ multiplex PCR; TCRdb holds only in-frame clones, not every one. The data contain some 160,000 clones, approximately 80% of them singletons. Regarding this clone: Its target is not known.

Healthy people donating bone marrow made up the donors. Study observations and caveats: Analyses of presence and absence presupposed an approximately uniform sequencing depth across donors. CMV antigen specificity was confirmed in vitro for a few CMV-associated chains.

The chain joins TRBV6-5 to TRBJ2-3; D is undetermined. Sequenced: PBMCs. The sequence derives from a woman between 50 and 59 years old in good health and CMV-seronegative. Here the CDR3 reads CASSYFGFTDTQYF. CDR3 sequence (DNA): TGTGCCAGCAGTTACTTCGGGTTCACAGATACGCAGTATTTT.